A selection of T cell receptor beta chains follows, all from one sample in a study of regulatory T cells in long-lasting Graves disease. TCRdb used MiXCR to reprocess the multiplex PCR reads, holding one entry per CDR3 protein. The profile shows around 450,000 distinct CDR3 sequences, 15% of them singletons. The same data also contributed to another study, on T cells in Graves' hyperthyroidism and ophthalmopathy.

The sequencing used peripheral blood mononuclear cells (PBMCs), collected at new diagnosis, from a patient treated with antithyroid drugs. These receptors all stem from a woman in her twenties or thirties with Graves disease. Both conserved end residues are part of each CDR3. The D gene is left open where the match is weak. The size field is filled for only some rows; it gives once, few, many or a size class.

>TRBV14|TRBJ1-3|-|-
CASSRGGLSDSGNTIYF
TGTGCCAGCAGCCGGGGGGGGTTGTCTGACTCTGGAAACACCATATATTTT
>TRBV20-1|TRBJ2-1|many|-
CSARDVGGSRYNEQFF
TGCAGTGCTAGAGATGTTGGTGGGAGCCGCTACAATGAGCAGTTCTTC
>TRBV24-1|TRBJ1-5|many|-
CATSDGGANQPQHF
TGTGCCACCAGTGATGGGGGGGCCAATCAGCCCCAGCATTTT
>TRBV19|TRBJ1-1|-|TRBD1
CASRRGRDTEAFF
TGTGCCAGTAGGAGGGGGCGGGACACTGAAGCTTTCTTT
>TRBV2|TRBJ2-7|-|-
CASRLTGSSYEQYF
TGTGCCAGCAGATTGACTGGGAGCTCCTACGAGCAGTACTTC
>TRBV27|TRBJ1-4|once|-
CASGGTLTNEKLFF
TGTGCCAGCGGAGGTACCTTAACTAATGAAAAACTGTTTTTT
>TRBV11-2|TRBJ2-2|few|-
CASSDRGFADTGELFF
TGTGCCAGCAGCGATCGGGGGTTCGCGGACACCGGGGAGCTGTTTTTT
>TRBV7-9|TRBJ2-7|many|-
CASSSPRGSYEQYF
TGTGCCAGCAGCTCTCCCCGGGGCTCGTACGAGCAGTACTTC
>TRBV12-3/TRBV12-4|TRBJ1-5|many|-
CASSWGRTFNQPQHF
TGTGCCAGCAGTTGGGGACGGACCTTCAATCAGCCCCAGCATTTT
>TRBV3-1|TRBJ2-1|few|-
CASSQAASYNEQFF
TGTGCCAGCAGCCAAGCTGCCTCCTACAATGAGCAGTTCTTC
>TRBV29-1|TRBJ2-3|few|-
CSVVAGHRTDTQYF
TGCAGCGTTGTGGCGGGACATCGCACAGATACGCAGTATTTT
>TRBV7-2|TRBJ2-7|many|-
CASSLVGRATTGEQYF
TGTGCCAGCAGCTTAGTTGGACGGGCCACGACGGGGGAGCAGTACTTC
>TRBV7-9|TRBJ2-1|many|TRBD2
CASSPLAGGSYNEQFF
TGTGCCAGCAGTCCTCTAGCGGGAGGGTCCTACAATGAGCAGTTCTTC